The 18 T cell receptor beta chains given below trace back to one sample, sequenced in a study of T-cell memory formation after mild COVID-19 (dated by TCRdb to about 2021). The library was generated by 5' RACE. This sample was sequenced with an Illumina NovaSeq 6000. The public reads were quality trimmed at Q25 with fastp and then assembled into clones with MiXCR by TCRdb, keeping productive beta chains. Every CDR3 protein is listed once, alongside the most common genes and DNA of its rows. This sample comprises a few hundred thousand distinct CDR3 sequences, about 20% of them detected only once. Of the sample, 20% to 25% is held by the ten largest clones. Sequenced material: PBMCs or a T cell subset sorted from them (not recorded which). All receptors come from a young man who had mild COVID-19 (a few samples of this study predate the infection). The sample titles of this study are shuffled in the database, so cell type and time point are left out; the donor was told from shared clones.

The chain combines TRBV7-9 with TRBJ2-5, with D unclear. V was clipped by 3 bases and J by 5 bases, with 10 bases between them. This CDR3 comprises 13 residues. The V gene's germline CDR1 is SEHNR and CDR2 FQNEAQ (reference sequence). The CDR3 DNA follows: TGTGCCAGCAGCTTTCTCGGATGGGAGACCCAGTACTTC. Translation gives CASSFLGWETQYF.

CDR3 DNA: TGTGCCAGCAGCGTAGAAGCACATTACAATGAGCAGTTCTTC. Translating gives CASSVEAHYNEQFF. This chain connects TRBV9 to TRBJ2-1; D not certain. CDR3 length: 14 residues. The germline V gene has CDR1 SGDLS and CDR2 YYNGEE. V lost 0 bases and J lost 4, with 8 bases in between.

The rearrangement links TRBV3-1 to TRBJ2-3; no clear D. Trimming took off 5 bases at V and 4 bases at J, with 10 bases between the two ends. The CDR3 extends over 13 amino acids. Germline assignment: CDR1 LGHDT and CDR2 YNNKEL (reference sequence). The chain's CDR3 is CASSIHPADTQYF. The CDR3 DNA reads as TGTGCCAGCAGCATACACCCCGCAGATACGCAGTATTTT.

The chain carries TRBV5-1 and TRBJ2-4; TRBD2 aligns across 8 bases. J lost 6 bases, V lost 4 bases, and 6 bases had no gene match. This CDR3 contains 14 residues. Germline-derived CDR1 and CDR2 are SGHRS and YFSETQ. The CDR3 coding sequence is TGCGCCAGCAGCCCCGGGGGGGCGGGAAACATTCAGTACTTC. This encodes CASSPGGAGNIQYF.

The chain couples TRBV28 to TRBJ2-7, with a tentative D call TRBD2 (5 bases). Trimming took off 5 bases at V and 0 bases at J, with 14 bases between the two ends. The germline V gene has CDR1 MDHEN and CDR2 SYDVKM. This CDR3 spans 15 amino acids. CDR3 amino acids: CASSPPSGSSYEQYV. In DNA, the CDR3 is TGTGCCAGCAGTCCCCCGTCGGGGTCCTCCTACGAGCAGTACGTC.

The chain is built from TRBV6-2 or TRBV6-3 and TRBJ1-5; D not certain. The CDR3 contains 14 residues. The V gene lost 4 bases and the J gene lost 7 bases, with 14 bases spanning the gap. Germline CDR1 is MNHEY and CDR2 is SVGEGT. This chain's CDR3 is CASSFRGSSQPQHF. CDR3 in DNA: TGTGCCAGCAGTTTTCGTGGTAGTAGCCAGCCCCAGCATTTT.

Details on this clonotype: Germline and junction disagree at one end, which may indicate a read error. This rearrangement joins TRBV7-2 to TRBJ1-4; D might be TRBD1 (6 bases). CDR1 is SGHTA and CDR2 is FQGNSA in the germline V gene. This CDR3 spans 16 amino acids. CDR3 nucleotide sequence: TGTGCCAGCAGCATAGCCGGGACAACAACTAATGAAAAACTGTTTTTT. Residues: CASSIAGTTTNEKLFF. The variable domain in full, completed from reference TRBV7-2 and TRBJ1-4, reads GAGVSQSPSNKVTEKGKDVELRCDPISGHTALYWYRQSLGQGLEFLIYFQGNSAPDKSGLPSDRFSAERTGGSVSTLTIQRTQQEDSAVYLCASSIAGTTTNEKLFFGSGTQLSVL.

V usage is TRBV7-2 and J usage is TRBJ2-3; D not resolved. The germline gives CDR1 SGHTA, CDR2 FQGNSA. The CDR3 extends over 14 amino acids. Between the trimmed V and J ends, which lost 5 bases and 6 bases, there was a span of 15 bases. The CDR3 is CASSLWIPRDTQYF. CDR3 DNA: TGTGCCAGCAGCCTTTGGATCCCCCGCGATACGCAGTATTTT.

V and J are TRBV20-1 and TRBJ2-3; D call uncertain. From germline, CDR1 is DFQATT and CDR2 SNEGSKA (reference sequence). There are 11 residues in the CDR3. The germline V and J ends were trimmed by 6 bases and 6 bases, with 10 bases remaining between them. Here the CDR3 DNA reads TGCAGTGCCCAGCCTCTTGATACGCAGTATTTT. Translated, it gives CSAQPLDTQYF.

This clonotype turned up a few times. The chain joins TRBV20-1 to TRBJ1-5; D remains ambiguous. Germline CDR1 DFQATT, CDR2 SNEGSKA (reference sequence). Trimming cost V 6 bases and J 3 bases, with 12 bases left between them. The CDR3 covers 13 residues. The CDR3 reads CSALREINQPQHF. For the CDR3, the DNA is TGCAGTGCCTTAAGAGAAATCAATCAGCCCCAGCATTTT.

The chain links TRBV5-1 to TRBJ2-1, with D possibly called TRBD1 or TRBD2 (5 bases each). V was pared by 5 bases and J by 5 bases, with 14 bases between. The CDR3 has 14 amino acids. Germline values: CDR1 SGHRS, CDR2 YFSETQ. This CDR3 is CASRGTTGNNEQFF. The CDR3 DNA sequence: TGCGCCAGCAGGGGGACGACGGGGAACAATGAGCAGTTCTTC.

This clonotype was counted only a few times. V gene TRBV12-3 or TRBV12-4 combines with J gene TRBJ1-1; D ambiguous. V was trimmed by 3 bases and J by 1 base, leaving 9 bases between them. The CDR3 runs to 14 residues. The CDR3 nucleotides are TGTGCCAGCAGTTTCGAATCCCGGAACACTGAAGCTTTCTTT. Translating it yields CASSFESRNTEAFF.

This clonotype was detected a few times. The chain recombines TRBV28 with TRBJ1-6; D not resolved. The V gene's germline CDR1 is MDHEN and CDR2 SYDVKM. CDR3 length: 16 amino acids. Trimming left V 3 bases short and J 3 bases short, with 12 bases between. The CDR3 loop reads CASSLGAAFYNSPLHF. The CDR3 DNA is TGTGCCAGCAGTTTGGGTGCGGCCTTCTATAATTCACCCCTCCACTTT. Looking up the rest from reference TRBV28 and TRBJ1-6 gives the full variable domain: DVKVTQSSRYLVKRTGEKVFLECVQDMDHENMFWYRQDPGLGLRLIYFSYDVKMKEKGDIPEGYSVSREKKERFSLILESASTNQTSMYLCASSLGAAFYNSPLHFGNGTRLTVT.

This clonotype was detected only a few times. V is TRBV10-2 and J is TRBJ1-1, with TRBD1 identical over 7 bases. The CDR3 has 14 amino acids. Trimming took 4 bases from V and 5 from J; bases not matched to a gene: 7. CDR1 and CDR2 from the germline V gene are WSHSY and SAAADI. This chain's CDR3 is CASSAGGGRTEAFF. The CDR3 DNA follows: TGCGCCAGCAGTGCGGGAGGGGGCAGGACTGAAGCTTTCTTT.

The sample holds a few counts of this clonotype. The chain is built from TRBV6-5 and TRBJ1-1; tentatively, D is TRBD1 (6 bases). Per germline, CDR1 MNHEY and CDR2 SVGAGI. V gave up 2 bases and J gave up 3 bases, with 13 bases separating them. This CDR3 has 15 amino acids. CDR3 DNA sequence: TGTGCCAGCAGTTACCACCAACAGGGATACACTGAAGCTTTCTTT. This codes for CASSYHQQGYTEAFF.

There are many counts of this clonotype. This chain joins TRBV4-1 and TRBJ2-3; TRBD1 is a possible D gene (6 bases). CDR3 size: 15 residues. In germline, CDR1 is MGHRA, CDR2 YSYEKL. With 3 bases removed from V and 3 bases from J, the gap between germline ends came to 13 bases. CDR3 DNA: TGCGCCAGCAGCCAGGGGGCCAGGGATACAGATACGCAGTATTTT. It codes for CASSQGARDTDTQYF.

CDR3 protein: CASGNRRTGIEAFF. Written as DNA, the CDR3 is TGTGCCAGCGGAAATCGGAGGACAGGGATTGAAGCTTTCTTT. The chain employs TRBV7-9 and TRBJ1-1; TRBD1 agrees at 8 bases. The CDR3 covers 14 residues. Germline CDR1 SEHNR, CDR2 FQNEAQ (reference sequence). V dropped 8 bases and J dropped 7; count of bases not matched to a gene: 12.

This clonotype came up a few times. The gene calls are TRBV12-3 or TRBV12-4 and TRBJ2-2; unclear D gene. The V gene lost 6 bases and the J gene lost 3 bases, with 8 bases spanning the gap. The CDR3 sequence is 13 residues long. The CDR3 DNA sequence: TGTGCCAGCAGCCCGACCTACACCGGGGAGCTGTTTTTT. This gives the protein CASSPTYTGELFF.